The source of this TCR beta chain is a study of tumor-infiltrating lymphocytes in localized non-small cell lung cancer. General study points: Each assay used a separate piece of the same tissue.

The data were produced by immunoSEQ multiplex PCR, yet TCRdb's version contains in-frame clones alone and is incomplete. The sample shows about 10,000 clones, 45% to 70% of them seen only once. The germline V gene encodes CDR1 SGHRS and CDR2 YFSETQ. CDR3 size: 15 residues. The ends were cut back, 5 bases at V and 0 bases at J, with 14 bases in the middle. Only a few counts were recorded for this clone. Its antigen is not identified. The sequencing sample was made of uninvolved lung tissue not adjacent to the tumor. The rearrangement links TRBV5-1 to TRBJ1-1; a weak D match, TRBD1 (6 bases). This clonotype was sampled from a human donor with non-small cell lung cancer. The CDR3 nucleotides read TGCGCCAGCAGTTCGGCACAGGGCTTGAACACTGAAGCTTTCTTT. Its translation: CASSSAQGLNTEAFF.